This T cell receptor (beta chain) stems from a study of blood T cell repertoires in COVID-19. Looking at the study overall: Acute-phase and convalescent COVID-19 samples originated in the United States, Italy and Spain. From T cells, B-cell-depleted T cells, or PBMCs came the material, which was cDNA or gDNA.

Categorization into cohorts depended on clinical history that participants reported. Donors of Cohort 3 who recovered were those that had two negative PCRs, clearance, or symptom resolution. Repertoires were generated with immunoSEQ multiplex PCR, while TCRdb's copy carries only in-frame clones and drops some. Of around 450,000 clones detected, approximately 86% appear once; the ten largest clones hold around 0.7%. This clone was found a few times. V gave up 6 bases and J gave up 0 bases; unmatched junction bases: 11. The germline CDR1 and CDR2 sequences are WNHNN and SYGVQD (reference sequence). The CDR3 is 18 residues long.

The material sequenced was PBMCs or T cells enriched from blood (not recorded which). This clonotype was sampled from a woman between 18 and 29 years old who had recovered from COVID-19. The chain employs TRBV10-1 and TRBJ1-1, with TRBD1 matching 12 bases. DNA for the CDR3: TGCGCCAGCAGCTCGGGACAGGGGGCCCGGATGATGAACACTGAAGCTTTCTTT. Translation: CASSSGQGARMMNTEAFF.